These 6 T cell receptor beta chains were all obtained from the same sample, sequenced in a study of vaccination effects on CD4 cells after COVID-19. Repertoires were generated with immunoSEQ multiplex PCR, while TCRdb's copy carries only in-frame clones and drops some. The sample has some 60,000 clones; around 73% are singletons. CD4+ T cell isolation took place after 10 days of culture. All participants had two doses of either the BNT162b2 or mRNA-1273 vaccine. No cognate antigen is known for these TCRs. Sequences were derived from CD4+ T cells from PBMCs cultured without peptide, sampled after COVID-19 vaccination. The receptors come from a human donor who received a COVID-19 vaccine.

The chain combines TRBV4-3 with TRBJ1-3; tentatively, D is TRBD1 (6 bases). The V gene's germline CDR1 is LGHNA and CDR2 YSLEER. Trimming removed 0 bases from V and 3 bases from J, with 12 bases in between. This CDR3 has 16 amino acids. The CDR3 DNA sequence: TGCGCCAGCAGCCAAGATTACAGGGCTGTTGGAAACACCATATATTTT. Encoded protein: CASSQDYRAVGNTIYF.

The CDR3 DNA is TGTGCCAGGGATAACGTCAGGGGATGGGGCAATCAGCCCCAGCATTTT. Protein: CARDNVRGWGNQPQHF. The genes are TRBV6-4 and TRBJ1-5; possibly TRBD1 for D (6 bases). The germline V and J ends were trimmed by 9 bases and 2 bases, with 20 bases remaining between them. The CDR3 covers 16 residues. The germline gives CDR1 MRHNA, CDR2 SNTAGT.

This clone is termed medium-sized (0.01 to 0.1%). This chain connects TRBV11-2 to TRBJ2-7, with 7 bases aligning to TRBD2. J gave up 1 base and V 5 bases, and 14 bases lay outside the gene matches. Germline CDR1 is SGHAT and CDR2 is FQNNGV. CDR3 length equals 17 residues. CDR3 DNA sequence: TGTGCCAGCAGCCCCCTTCAGGGAGGGCGGCCATCCTACGAGCAGTACTTC. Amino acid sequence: CASSPLQGGRPSYEQYF.

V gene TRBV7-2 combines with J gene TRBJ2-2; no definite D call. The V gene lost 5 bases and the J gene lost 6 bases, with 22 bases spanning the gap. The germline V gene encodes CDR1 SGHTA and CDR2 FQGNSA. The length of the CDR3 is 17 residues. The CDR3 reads CASSPEPHVAFSGELFF. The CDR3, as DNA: TGTGCCAGCAGCCCCGAACCCCACGTCGCATTTTCCGGGGAGCTGTTTTTT.

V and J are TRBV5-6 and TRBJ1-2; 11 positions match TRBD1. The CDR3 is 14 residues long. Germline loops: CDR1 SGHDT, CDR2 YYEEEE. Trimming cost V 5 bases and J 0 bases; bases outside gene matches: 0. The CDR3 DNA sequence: TGTGCCAGCAGGGGACAGGGGGCTAACTATGGCTACACCTTC. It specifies CASRGQGANYGYTF.

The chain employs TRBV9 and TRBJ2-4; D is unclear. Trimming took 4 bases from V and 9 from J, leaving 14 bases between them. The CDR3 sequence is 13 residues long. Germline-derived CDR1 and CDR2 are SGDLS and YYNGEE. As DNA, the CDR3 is TGTGCCAGCAGCTCTCCACAGCCAGGCATTCAGTACTTC. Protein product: CASSSPQPGIQYF.